This TCR beta chain was obtained from a study of blood T cell repertoires in COVID-19. Study-wide background: Researchers got acute and convalescent COVID-19 samples from the United States, Italy and Spain.

V trimming: 4 bases; J trimming: 4 bases; junction bases outside the gene matches: 13. This CDR3 spans 17 amino acids. Germline V CDR1 and CDR2: SGDLS, YYNGEE. Original processing methods: Estimated nucleated cell counts came from reference gene primer amplification. TCRdb's copy holds only in-frame clones and misses some; the assay was immunoSEQ multiplex PCR. From that table come the V and J calls and clone size; the DNA was used to work out D and trimming. The repertoire holds roughly 120,000 clones, approximately 90% seen once, with approximately 1% in the top ten. The J gene is TRBJ2-7, the V gene TRBV9; 11 bases line up with TRBD2. The sequenced sample consisted of peripheral blood. The sequence derives from a human donor in a cohort sampled during active COVID-19. DNA for the CDR3: TGTGCCAGCAGCCCCGGGGGTAGCGGGAGGGTCGTGTACGAGCAGTACTTC. Translated: CASSPGGSGRVVYEQYF.